The entry below describes one TCR beta chain. Antigen: not known. The data derive from a study of cytomegalovirus exposure and HLA in healthy donors. General study findings and limits: Reported results showed that the classifier diagnosed cytomegalovirus status with high specificity and sensitivity.

It was with 60 Vbeta and 13 Jbeta primers that the PCR ran. TCRdb keeps only in-frame clones here, not all; method: immunoSEQ multiplex PCR. Of 150,000 to 200,000 clones listed, just under 80% are singletons. The sample taken for sequencing was PBMCs. This TCR derives from a man aged 18 to 29 in good health and CMV-seropositive.

The CDR3 protein is CASSLVPGLAGGPEETQYF. The CDR3 nucleotides read TGTGCCAGCAGCTTAGTACCCGGGCTAGCGGGAGGGCCTGAAGAGACCCAGTACTTC. This chain uses TRBV7-9 with TRBJ2-5; 12 bases match TRBD2. The CDR3 is made up of 19 amino acids. The ends lost 1 base at V and 3 bases at J; junction bases unmatched: 12. The germline V gene has CDR1 SEHNR and CDR2 FQNEAQ (reference sequence).